The 3 T cell receptor beta chains below come from one sample, sequenced in a study of blood T cell repertoires in COVID-19. Using immunoSEQ multiplex PCR, the repertoire was profiled, and TCRdb retains in-frame clones only, with some absent. The sample gives 150,000 to 200,000 clones, approximately 87% of which show up once; nearly 2.5% is in the top ten. Sequencing input: peripheral blood. The receptors shown here come from a man between 35 and 55 years old with active or convalescent COVID-19.

Regarding this clone: Other DNA sequences in this sample translate to the same CDR3. This chain links TRBV7-2 with TRBJ1-1; 7 positions agree with TRBD1. The CDR3 has 13 residues. Trimming at V came to 5 bases and at J to 5 bases, leaving 5 bases not matched to a gene. Looked up from germline, CDR1 is SGHTA and CDR2 is FQGNSA. CDR3 bases: TGTGCCAGCAGCCTAAAGGGACAGACTGAAGCTTTCTTT. Its protein product is CASSLKGQTEAFF.

The chain combines TRBV5-1 with TRBJ2-1; 11 bases match TRBD1. Unmatched junction bases numbered 4, after V lost 2 bases and J lost 6 bases. Germline V gene data show CDR1 as SGHRS and CDR2 as YFSETQ. The CDR3 covers 15 residues. This CDR3 reads CASSLQGTGGNEQFF. The CDR3 DNA reads TGCGCCAGCAGCTTACAAGGGACAGGGGGCAATGAGCAGTTCTTC.

A single count supports this clone. The gene calls are TRBV11-2 and TRBJ2-3; 8 bases match TRBD1. The trim removed 5 bases at V and 3 bases at J, leaving 13 bases unmatched. CDR3 length: 17 residues. Germline V gene lookup returns CDR1 SGHAT and CDR2 FQNNGV. The CDR3 DNA reads TGTGCCAGCAGCCCTACCAATCTCAGGGGGCAAACAGATACGCAGTATTTT. It is translated as CASSPTNLRGQTDTQYF.